The T cell receptor beta chain under discussion was sequenced for a study of cytomegalovirus exposure and HLA in healthy donors. The CDR3 length is 16 residues. Germline CDR1 reads GTSNPN; CDR2 reads SVGIG (reference sequence). Trimming cost V 3 bases and J 2 bases; bases outside gene matches: 11. With 60 Vbeta and 13 Jbeta primers, the PCR was carried out. Sequencing used immunoSEQ multiplex PCR; TCRdb keeps in-frame clones, though not all of them. The table includes around 93,000 clones, approximately 64% detected once. This clone was found a few times. This TCR derives from a boy younger than 18 in good health and CMV-seropositive. The sample consisted of PBMCs. The V call is TRBV30, the J call TRBJ2-5; 8 bases map to TRBD2. The CDR3 is CAWSRILAEPQETQYF. In DNA form, the CDR3 reads TGTGCCTGGAGCCGGATACTAGCGGAGCCGCAAGAGACCCAGTACTTC.